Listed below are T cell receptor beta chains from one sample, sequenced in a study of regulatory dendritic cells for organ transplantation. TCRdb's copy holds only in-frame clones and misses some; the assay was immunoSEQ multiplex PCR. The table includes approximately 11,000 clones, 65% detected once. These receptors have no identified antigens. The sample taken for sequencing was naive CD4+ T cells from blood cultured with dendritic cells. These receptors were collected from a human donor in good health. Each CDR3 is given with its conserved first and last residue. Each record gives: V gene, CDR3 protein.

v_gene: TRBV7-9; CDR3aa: CASSLQGFNYGYTF
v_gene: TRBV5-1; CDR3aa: CASRGDPRATEAFF
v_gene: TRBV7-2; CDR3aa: CASSLAREQPQHF
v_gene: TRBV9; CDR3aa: CASSESGWSGYTF
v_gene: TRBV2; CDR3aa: CASSDGTGSGGNTIYF
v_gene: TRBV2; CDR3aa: CASSAFPGTEDINTEAFF
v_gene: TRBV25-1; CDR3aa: CASSDTTGGAYEQYF
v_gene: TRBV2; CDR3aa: CASSQGLGGYTF
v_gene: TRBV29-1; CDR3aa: CSARGQAITGELFF
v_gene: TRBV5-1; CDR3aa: CASSLDSQKTQYF
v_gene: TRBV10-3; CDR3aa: CAISAGLAGGRYEQYF
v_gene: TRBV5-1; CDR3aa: CASSAGQGIYNEQFF
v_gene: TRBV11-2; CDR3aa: CASSFGQGYTIYF
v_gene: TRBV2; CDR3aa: CASSENGPSSTDTQYF
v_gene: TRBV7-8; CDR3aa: CASSFPSQGDFNEKLFF
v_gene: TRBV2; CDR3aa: CASNLAGEAYNEQFF
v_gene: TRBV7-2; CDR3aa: CASSLNPTGLGTEAFF
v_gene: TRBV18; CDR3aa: CASSPTGGAQNEQFF
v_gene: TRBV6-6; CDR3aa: CASSYDRGSYEQFF
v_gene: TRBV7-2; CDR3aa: CASSQHGTVNTEAFF
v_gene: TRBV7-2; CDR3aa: CASSLRWVDREKLFF
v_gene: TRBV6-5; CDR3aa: CASSGGMAGRAFF
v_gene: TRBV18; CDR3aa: CASSPGGRSYEQYF
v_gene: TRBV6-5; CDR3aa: CASSYSRDRYNEQFF
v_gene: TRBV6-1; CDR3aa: CASSVTVTEAFF
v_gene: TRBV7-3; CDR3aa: CAIRGAPYGYTF
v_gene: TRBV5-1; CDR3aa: CASSTPGGSTDTQYF
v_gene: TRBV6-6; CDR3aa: CASSTQWGDTGELFF
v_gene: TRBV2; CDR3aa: CASSPGTGGEQFF
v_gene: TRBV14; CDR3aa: CASSPRVSTNEKLFF
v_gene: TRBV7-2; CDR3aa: CASSLPGGSADTQYF
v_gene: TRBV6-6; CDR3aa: CASSYSSGLRETQYF
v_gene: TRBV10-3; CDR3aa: CAIRADRGGETQYF
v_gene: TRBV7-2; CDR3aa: CASSYIQDSNQPQHF
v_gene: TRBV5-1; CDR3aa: CASSLSGTGGGNTIYF
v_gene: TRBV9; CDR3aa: CASSASNTEAFF
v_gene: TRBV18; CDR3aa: CASSYDPTPNTGELFF
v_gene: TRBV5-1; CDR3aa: CASSLAAGGNSPLHF
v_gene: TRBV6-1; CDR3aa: CASSDVGGNQPQHF
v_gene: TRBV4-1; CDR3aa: CASSQDGRGTGVEQYF
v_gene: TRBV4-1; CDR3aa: CASSGQANTEAFF
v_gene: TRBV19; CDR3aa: CASTSPGQGSYEQYF
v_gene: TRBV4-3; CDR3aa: CASSQELPGRGNTEAFF
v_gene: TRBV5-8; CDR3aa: CASSFYLDRRSETQYF
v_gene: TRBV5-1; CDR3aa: CASSYQGNREKLFF
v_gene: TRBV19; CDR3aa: CASSSVGGGVGDTQYF
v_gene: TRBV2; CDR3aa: CASSATGRSNQPQHF
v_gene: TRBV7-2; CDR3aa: CASSILTDTQYF